This record covers a single T cell receptor (beta chain). In the authors' workflow: Researchers report that nucleated cell counts were estimated from reference gene primer amplification. Here immunoSEQ multiplex PCR was the method, and the copy in TCRdb shows in-frame clones only, minus some. V and J calls and clone size follow that table, whereas D and trimming were derived from the DNA. The data hold 200,000 to 300,000 clones, with around nine tenths observed a single time. This CDR3 region has 18 residues. Germline CDR1 and CDR2: LGHDT and YNNKEL (reference sequence). The V gene end was trimmed by 4 bases and the J gene end by 6 bases; junction bases not matched to a gene: 11. The data are from a study of blood T cell repertoires in COVID-19. Study in general: Acute and convalescent COVID-19 samples came from the United States, Italy and Spain. The cDNA or gDNA used as material had been derived from T cells, B-cell-depleted T cells, or PBMCs.

The receptor was isolated from a man between 35 and 55 years old who had recovered from COVID-19. The chain joins TRBV3-1 (or the pseudogene TRBV3-2) to TRBJ2-5, with 16 bases fitting TRBD2. Sequenced material: peripheral blood. CDR3 sequence: CASSPRGLAGGPHQTQYF. CDR3 DNA sequence: TGTGCCAGCAGCCCTCGGGGACTAGCGGGGGGGCCTCATCAGACCCAGTACTTC.